A selection of T cell receptor beta chains follows, all from one sample in a study of blood T cell repertoires in COVID-19. The data were produced by immunoSEQ multiplex PCR, yet TCRdb's version contains in-frame clones alone and is incomplete. In the table there are around 58,000 clones, roughly 88% of which are singletons. Sequenced: peripheral blood. The receptors come from a human donor in a cohort sampled during active COVID-19. The CDR3 runs from the conserved cysteine through the conserved F or W. D genes are given only for firm matches. Rows may omit the clone size; those that give it use once, few, many or a size class.

V gene	clone size	CDR3 length	D gene	J gene	CDR3 protein	CDR3 DNA
TRBV24-1	NA	18	TRBD2	TRBJ2-2	CATSGAKAGGLNTGELFF	TGTGCCACCAGTGGGGCCAAAGCGGGGGGCCTTAACACCGGGGAGCTGTTTTTT
TRBV4-1	few	14	TRBD1	TRBJ1-5	CASSRGQSGQPQHF	TGCGCCAGCAGCCGGGGACAGTCAGGTCAGCCCCAGCATTTT
TRBV3-1/TRBV3-2	once	16	TRBD1	TRBJ2-5	CASRSSGQGLRETQYF	TGTGCCAGCCGCTCGTCCGGACAGGGATTAAGGGAGACCCAGTACTTC
TRBV27	NA	13	NA	TRBJ1-6	CASSPTGYSPLHF	TGTGCCAGCAGTCCAACAGGTTACTCACCCCTCCACTTT
TRBV20-1	NA	14	NA	TRBJ1-1	CSASKAGLDTEAFF	TGCAGTGCTAGTAAGGCAGGGTTGGACACTGAAGCTTTCTTT
TRBV6-2/TRBV6-3	NA	15	NA	TRBJ1-1	CASSYYWGQDLKAFF	TGTGCCAGCAGTTACTATTGGGGGCAGGATCTGAAAGCTTTCTTT
TRBV14	NA	15	NA	TRBJ1-4	CASSPLGGLSEKLFF	TGTGCCAGCAGCCCGCTGGGGGGGCTTAGTGAAAAACTGTTTTTT
TRBV19	NA	14	TRBD2	TRBJ2-7	CASSGSRGTYEQYF	TGTGCCAGTAGTGGCTCGCGGGGGACGTACGAGCAGTACTTC
TRBV5-1	once	15	TRBD1	TRBJ1-1	CASNWQGASNTEAFF	TGCGCCAGCAACTGGCAGGGGGCGAGTAACACTGAAGCTTTCTTT
TRBV9	NA	14	TRBD1	TRBJ2-3	CASSVRQGSDTQYF	TGTGCCAGCAGCGTACGACAGGGCTCAGATACGCAGTATTTT
TRBV19	NA	14	TRBD1	TRBJ2-3	CASGGRGRTDTQYF	TGTGCCAGTGGGGGCAGGGGGCGCACAGATACGCAGTATTTT
TRBV12-3/TRBV12-4	NA	12	NA	TRBJ2-7	CASSLTRYEQYF	TGTGCCAGCAGTTTAACACGCTACGAGCAGTACTTC
TRBV6-6	NA	17	TRBD2	TRBJ2-2	CASSPQAVGGGTGELFF	TGTGCCAGCAGTCCCCAGGCGGTGGGGGGGGGCACCGGGGAGCTGTTTTTT
TRBV5-5	NA	16	NA	TRBJ2-3	CASSLLQGHSTDTQYF	TGTGCCAGCAGCTTGTTACAGGGCCATAGCACAGATACGCAGTATTTT
TRBV19	NA	17	TRBD2	TRBJ2-1	CASSIRTSGRARNEQFF	TGTGCCAGTAGTATCCGGACTAGCGGGAGGGCCCGGAATGAGCAGTTCTTC
TRBV7-2	NA	18	NA	TRBJ2-3	CASSLAWGGGSLTDTQYF	TGTGCCAGCAGCTTGGCTTGGGGGGGCGGGAGCTTAACAGATACGCAGTATTTT
TRBV6-1	NA	15	NA	TRBJ2-7	CASSELASKNYEQYF	TGTGCCAGCAGTGAACTAGCCAGTAAAAACTACGAGCAGTACTTC
TRBV5-1	NA	16	NA	TRBJ2-5	CASSLGWLTSQETQYF	TGCGCCAGCAGCTTGGGGTGGTTGACTAGCCAAGAGACCCAGTACTTC
TRBV19	NA	14	NA	TRBJ1-5	CASSMGQGRQPQHF	TGTGCCAGTAGTATGGGGCAGGGGCGTCAGCCCCAGCATTTT
TRBV24-1	once	20	TRBD2	TRBJ2-2	CATSDSRRTSGSIDTGELFF	TGTGCCACCAGTGATTCGAGGCGGACTAGCGGGAGTATTGACACCGGGGAGCTGTTTTTT
TRBV19	NA	15	TRBD2	TRBJ2-1	CASSEDPGLAERQFF	TGTGCCAGTAGTGAAGATCCGGGACTAGCAGAAAGACAGTTCTTC
TRBV5-1	NA	17	TRBD2	TRBJ2-6	CASSLASGNSGANVLTF	TGCGCCAGCAGCTTGGCTAGCGGAAACTCTGGGGCCAACGTCCTGACTTTC
TRBV7-9	NA	15	TRBD1	TRBJ1-4	CASSLTGAENEKLFF	TGTGCCAGCAGCCTCACAGGGGCTGAGAATGAAAAACTGTTTTTT
TRBV19	NA	15	NA	TRBJ2-1	CASSIGRASYNEQFF	TGTGCCAGTAGTATTGGGCGGGCATCCTACAATGAGCAGTTCTTC
TRBV5-8	NA	16	TRBD1	TRBJ1-5	CASSSYGTGGRQPQHF	TGTGCCAGCAGCTCCTACGGGACAGGGGGCCGACAGCCCCAGCATTTT
TRBV7-6	NA	14	NA	TRBJ2-5	CASSPPRQDETQYF	TGTGCCAGCAGCCCACCCCGACAGGACGAGACCCAGTACTTC
TRBV6-5	NA	15	NA	TRBJ1-1	CASSSGGTARTEAFF	TGTGCCAGCAGTTCTGGTGGAACCGCCAGGACTGAAGCTTTCTTT
TRBV5-5	NA	14	TRBD1	TRBJ1-3	CASSFQGAGNTIYF	TGTGCCAGCAGCTTCCAGGGGGCTGGAAACACCATATATTTT
TRBV6-2/TRBV6-3	NA	15	TRBD1	TRBJ1-2	CASSYPGQGDYGYTF	TGTGCCAGCAGTTACCCGGGACAGGGGGACTATGGCTACACCTTC
TRBV12-3/TRBV12-4	NA	12	TRBD2	TRBJ2-1	CASSPLSGEPFF	TGTGCCAGCAGTCCTTTAAGCGGGGAGCCGTTCTTC
TRBV7-9	NA	14	NA	TRBJ1-1	CASSFPGFHTEAFF	TGTGCCAGCAGCTTCCCAGGGTTCCACACTGAAGCTTTCTTT
TRBV19	NA	15	TRBD2	TRBJ2-3	CASSGRSGAGDTQYF	TGTGCCAGTAGTGGGCGGAGCGGGGCTGGAGATACGCAGTATTTT
TRBV19	NA	12	NA	TRBJ1-1	CASRDYDTEAFF	TGTGCCAGTCGGGACTACGACACTGAAGCTTTCTTT
TRBV30	NA	13	TRBD2	TRBJ2-1	CAWSGDYYNEQFF	TGTGCCTGGAGCGGGGACTACTACAATGAGCAGTTCTTC
TRBV7-2	NA	16	NA	TRBJ1-5	CASSDDSFYSNQPQHF	TGTGCCAGCAGCGACGACAGTTTCTATAGCAATCAGCCCCAGCATTTT
TRBV2	once	22	TRBD2	TRBJ2-3	CASSEGLWTSGRIGDRTDTQYF	TGTGCCAGCAGTGAAGGTCTATGGACTAGCGGGAGAATAGGGGATAGGACAGATACGCAGTATTTT
TRBV2	NA	12	TRBD1	TRBJ2-7	CASRLDRGEQYF	TGTGCCAGCAGGCTAGACAGGGGAGAGCAGTACTTC
TRBV7-9	few	14	NA	TRBJ2-2	CASSFGSYTGELFF	TGTGCCAGCAGCTTCGGGTCTTACACCGGGGAGCTGTTTTTT
TRBV19	NA	15	NA	TRBJ1-1	CASSMSGMGGTEAFF	TGTGCCAGTAGTATGTCGGGGATGGGGGGCACTGAAGCTTTCTTT
TRBV25-1	NA	16	NA	TRBJ2-1	CASSEYQGSTYNEQFF	TGTGCCAGCAGTGAATATCAGGGTTCCACCTACAATGAGCAGTTCTTC
TRBV19	NA	15	TRBD2	TRBJ2-3	CARNALAGVTDTQYF	TGTGCCAGAAACGCTCTAGCGGGGGTCACAGATACGCAGTATTTT
TRBV7-9	NA	14	NA	TRBJ1-4	CASSPLGTNEKLFF	TGTGCCAGCAGCCCCCTAGGAACTAATGAAAAACTGTTTTTT
TRBV28	NA	14	TRBD1	TRBJ2-1	CASSLGTGYNEQFF	TGTGCCAGCAGTTTGGGGACAGGGTACAATGAGCAGTTCTTC
TRBV10-3	NA	12	TRBD1	TRBJ1-2	CAIRGTEYGYTF	TGTGCCATCAGAGGGACAGAGTATGGCTACACCTTC
TRBV2	NA	13	TRBD1	TRBJ2-4	CASSGTGKNIQYF	TGTGCCAGCAGCGGGACAGGCAAAAACATTCAGTACTTC
TRBV7-8	NA	15	NA	TRBJ2-7	CASSPRATPNYEQYF	TGTGCCAGCAGCCCCCGAGCGACCCCGAACTACGAGCAGTACTTC
TRBV7-2	NA	16	TRBD2	TRBJ2-5	CASSQQAGGLGETQYF	TGTGCCAGCAGCCAACAAGCGGGGGGGCTGGGAGAGACCCAGTACTTC
TRBV7-2	NA	16	NA	TRBJ2-2	CASSRHREWDTGELFF	TGTGCCAGCAGCCGCCATCGGGAATGGGACACCGGGGAGCTGTTTTTT
TRBV7-8	NA	13	NA	TRBJ2-1	CASSLASVTTPFF	TGTGCCAGCAGCTTAGCTTCCGTGACTACACCGTTCTTC
TRBV10-2	once	13	TRBD2	TRBJ2-7	CASSGGGSYEQYF	TGCGCCAGCAGTGGGGGGGGTTCCTACGAGCAGTACTTC
TRBV3-1/TRBV3-2	NA	18	TRBD2	TRBJ2-4	CASSPRPGLAGVGNIQYF	TGTGCCAGCAGCCCACGACCGGGACTAGCGGGAGTGGGAAACATTCAGTACTTC
TRBV6-1	NA	15	TRBD1	TRBJ2-7	CASSEALDRGSEQYF	TGTGCCAGCAGTGAAGCGCTGGACAGGGGTTCCGAGCAGTACTTC
TRBV7-9	NA	15	NA	TRBJ1-1	CASSPRQERNTEAFF	TGTGCCAGCAGCCCCCGACAGGAACGGAACACTGAAGCTTTCTTT